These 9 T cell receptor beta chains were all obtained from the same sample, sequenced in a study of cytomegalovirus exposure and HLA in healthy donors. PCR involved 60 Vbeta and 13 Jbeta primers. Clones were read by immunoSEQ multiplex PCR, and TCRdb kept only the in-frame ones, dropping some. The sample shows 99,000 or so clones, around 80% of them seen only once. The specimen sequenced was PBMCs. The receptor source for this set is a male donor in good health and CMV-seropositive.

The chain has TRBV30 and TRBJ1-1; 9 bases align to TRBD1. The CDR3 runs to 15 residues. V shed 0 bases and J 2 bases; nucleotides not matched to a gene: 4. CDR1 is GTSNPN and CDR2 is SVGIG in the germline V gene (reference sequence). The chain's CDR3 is CAWSVWTGVNTEAFF. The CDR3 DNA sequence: TGTGCCTGGAGTGTATGGACAGGGGTTAACACTGAAGCTTTCTTT.

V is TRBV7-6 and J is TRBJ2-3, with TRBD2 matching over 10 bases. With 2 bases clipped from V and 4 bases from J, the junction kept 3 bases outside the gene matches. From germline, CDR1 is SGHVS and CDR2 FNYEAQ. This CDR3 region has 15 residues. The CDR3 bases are TGTGCCAGCAGCTTAAGCGGGGGGGCTCCAGATACGCAGTATTTT. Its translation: CASSLSGGAPDTQYF.

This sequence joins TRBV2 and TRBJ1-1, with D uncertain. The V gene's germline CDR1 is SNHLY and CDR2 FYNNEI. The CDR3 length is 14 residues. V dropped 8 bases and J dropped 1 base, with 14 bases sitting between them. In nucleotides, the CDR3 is TGTGCCAGCGGAAAGCCAACAGCGAACACTGAAGCTTTCTTT. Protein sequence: CASGKPTANTEAFF.

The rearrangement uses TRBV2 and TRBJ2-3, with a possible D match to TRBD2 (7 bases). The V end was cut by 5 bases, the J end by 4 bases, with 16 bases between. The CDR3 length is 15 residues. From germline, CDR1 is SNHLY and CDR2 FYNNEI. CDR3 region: CASSPFWGGPDTQYF. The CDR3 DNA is TGTGCCAGCAGTCCCTTTTGGGGGGGGCCAGATACGCAGTATTTT.

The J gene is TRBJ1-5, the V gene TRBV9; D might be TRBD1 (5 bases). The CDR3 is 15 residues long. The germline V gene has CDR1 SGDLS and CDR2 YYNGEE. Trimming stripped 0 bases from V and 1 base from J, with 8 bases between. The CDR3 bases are TGTGCCAGCAGCGTAGGGGGGGAGAGCAATCAGCCCCAGCATTTT. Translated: CASSVGGESNQPQHF.

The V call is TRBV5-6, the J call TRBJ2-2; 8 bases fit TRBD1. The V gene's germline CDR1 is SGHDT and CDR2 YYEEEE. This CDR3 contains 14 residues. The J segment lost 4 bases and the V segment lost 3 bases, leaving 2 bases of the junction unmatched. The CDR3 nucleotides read TGTGCCAGCAGCTGGGGGACAGGCACCGGGGAGCTGTTTTTT. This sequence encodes CASSWGTGTGELFF. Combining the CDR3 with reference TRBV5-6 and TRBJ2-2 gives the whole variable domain DAGVTQSPTHLIKTRGQQVTLRCSPKSGHDTVSWYQQALGQGPQFIFQYYEEEERQRGNFPDRFSGHQFPNYSSELNVNALLLGDSALYLCASSWGTGTGELFFGEGSRLTVL.

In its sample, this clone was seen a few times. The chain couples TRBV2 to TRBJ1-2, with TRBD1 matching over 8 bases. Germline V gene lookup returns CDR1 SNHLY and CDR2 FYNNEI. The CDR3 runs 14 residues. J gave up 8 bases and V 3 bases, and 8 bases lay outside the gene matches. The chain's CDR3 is CASSEATGAEGYTF. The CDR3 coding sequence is TGTGCCAGCAGTGAGGCGACAGGGGCGGAGGGCTACACCTTC.

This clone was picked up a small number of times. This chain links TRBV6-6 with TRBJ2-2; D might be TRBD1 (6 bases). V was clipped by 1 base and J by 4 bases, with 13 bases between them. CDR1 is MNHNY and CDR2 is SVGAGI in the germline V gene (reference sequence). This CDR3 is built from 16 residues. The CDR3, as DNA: TGTGCCAGCAGTTACTTAGGACAGAGCCCCACCGGGGAGCTGTTTTTT. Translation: CASSYLGQSPTGELFF.

The CDR3 coding sequence is TGTGCCAGCAGCTTAGACAGGGGTGGCTACGAGCAGTACTTC. Protein: CASSLDRGGYEQYF. V usage is TRBV7-2 and J usage is TRBJ2-7; 7 bases are shared with TRBD1. This CDR3 region has 14 residues. The V and J ends lost 1 base and 3 bases, in that order; junction bases with no gene match: 3. From germline, CDR1 is SGHTA and CDR2 FQGNSA.